This entry features one T cell receptor (beta chain) sequence. Its antigen is not identified. This record belongs to a study of response to subunit inactivated influenza vaccine. Study outcomes and limitations: Only a handful of new T cells, the authors suggested, are recruited with each seasonal influenza vaccination.

Trimming removed 4 bases from V and 10 bases from J; junction bases left unmatched: 15. Germline V gives CDR1 MGHRA, CDR2 YSYEKL. The CDR3 contains 17 residues. TCRdb fed the RT-PCR reads into MiXCR, producing one record per CDR3 protein. The sample records around 580,000 distinct CDR3 sequences, around 13% being singletons. The chain combines TRBV4-1 with TRBJ1-6; 8 bases are a match to TRBD1. This material consisted of PBMCs from blood, taken 12 days after vaccination. The clonotype was recovered from a man aged 50 or older who received an inactivated influenza vaccine. In nucleotides, the CDR3 is TGCGCCAGCAGCCCTTGGGTGCCAGGGGGCCTAGGATCACCCCTCCACTTT. This sequence encodes CASSPWVPGGLGSPLHF.